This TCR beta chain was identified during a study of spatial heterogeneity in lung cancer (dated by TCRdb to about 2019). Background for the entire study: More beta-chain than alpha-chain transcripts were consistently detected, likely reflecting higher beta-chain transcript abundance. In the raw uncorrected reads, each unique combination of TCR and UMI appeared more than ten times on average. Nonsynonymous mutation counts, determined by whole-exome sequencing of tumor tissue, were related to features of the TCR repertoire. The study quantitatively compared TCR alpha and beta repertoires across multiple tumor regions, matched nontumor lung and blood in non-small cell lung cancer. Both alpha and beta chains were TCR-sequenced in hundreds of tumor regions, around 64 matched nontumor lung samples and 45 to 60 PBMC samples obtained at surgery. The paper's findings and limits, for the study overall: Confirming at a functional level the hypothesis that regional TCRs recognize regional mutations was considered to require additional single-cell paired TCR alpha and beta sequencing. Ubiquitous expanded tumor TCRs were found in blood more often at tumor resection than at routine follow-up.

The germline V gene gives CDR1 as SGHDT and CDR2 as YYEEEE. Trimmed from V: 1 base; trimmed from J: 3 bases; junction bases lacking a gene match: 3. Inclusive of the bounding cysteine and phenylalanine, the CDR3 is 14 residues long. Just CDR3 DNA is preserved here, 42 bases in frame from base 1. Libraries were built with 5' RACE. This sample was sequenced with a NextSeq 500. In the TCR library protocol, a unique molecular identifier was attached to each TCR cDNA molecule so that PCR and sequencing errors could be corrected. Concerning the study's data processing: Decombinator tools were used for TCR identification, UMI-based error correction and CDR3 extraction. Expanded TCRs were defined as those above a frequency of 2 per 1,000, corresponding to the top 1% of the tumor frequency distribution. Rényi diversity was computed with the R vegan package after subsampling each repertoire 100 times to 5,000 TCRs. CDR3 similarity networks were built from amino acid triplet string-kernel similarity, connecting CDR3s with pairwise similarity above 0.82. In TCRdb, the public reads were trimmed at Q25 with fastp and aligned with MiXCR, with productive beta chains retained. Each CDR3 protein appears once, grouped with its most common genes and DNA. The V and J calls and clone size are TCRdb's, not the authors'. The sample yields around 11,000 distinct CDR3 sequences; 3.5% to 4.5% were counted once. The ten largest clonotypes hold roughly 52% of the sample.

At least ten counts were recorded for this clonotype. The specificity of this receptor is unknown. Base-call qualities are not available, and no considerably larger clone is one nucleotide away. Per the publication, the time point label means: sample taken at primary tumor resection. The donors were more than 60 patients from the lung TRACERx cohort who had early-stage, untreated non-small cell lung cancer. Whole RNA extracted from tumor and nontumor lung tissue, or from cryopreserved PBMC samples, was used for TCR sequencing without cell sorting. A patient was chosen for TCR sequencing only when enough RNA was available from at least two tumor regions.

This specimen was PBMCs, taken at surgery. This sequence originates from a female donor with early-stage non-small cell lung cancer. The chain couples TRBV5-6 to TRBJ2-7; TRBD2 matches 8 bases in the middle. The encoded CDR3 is CASSLTGTSYEQYF. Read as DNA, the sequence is TGTGCCAGCAGCTTGACCGGGACTAGCTACGAGCAGTACTTC.